The TCR beta chain under discussion was sequenced for a study of T cells in Graves' hyperthyroidism and ophthalmopathy. Study information: Peripheral blood samples were taken at initial diagnosis, prior to any treatment. General study points: Peripheral blood also featured most of the thyroid clonotypes expanded above 0.001.

V was pared by 3 bases and J by 0 bases, with 7 bases between. The CDR3 is made up of 14 amino acids. Germline CDR1 and CDR2: SEHNR and FQNEAQ (reference sequence). Lactation, pregnancy, other autoimmune disease or uncontrolled infection led to exclusion of patients. Using RNA transcripts as the source, TCR beta CDR3 regions were amplified. A set of HTBI primers served as the primers for a first-round RT-PCR of the TCR CDR3. TCRdb re-called the multiplex PCR reads through MiXCR, storing one row per CDR3 protein. The data contain roughly 380,000 distinct CDR3 sequences, about 14% of them singletons. In this sample, this clonotype turned up many times. The antigen is undetermined.

V gene TRBV7-9 combines with J gene TRBJ2-3; the D is unclear. The sample taken for sequencing was blood. The clonotype was recovered from a man younger than 45 with Graves' hyperthyroidism that later progressed to Graves' ophthalmopathy. CDR3 region: CASSFSPSTDTQYF. The CDR3, as DNA: TGTGCCAGCAGCTTCTCCCCTAGCACAGATACGCAGTATTTT.